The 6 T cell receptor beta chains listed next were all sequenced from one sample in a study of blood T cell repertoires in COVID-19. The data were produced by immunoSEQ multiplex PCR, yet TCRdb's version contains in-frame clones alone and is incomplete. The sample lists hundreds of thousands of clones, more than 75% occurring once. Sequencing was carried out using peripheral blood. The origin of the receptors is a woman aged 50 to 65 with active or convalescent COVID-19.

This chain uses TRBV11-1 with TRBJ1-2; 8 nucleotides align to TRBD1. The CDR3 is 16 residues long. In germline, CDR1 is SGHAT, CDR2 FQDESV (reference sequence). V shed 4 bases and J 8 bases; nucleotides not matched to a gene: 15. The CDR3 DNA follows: TGTGCCAGCAGCTCACCCTCGGGGACAGGACTTAAAGGCTACACCTTC. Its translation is CASSSPSGTGLKGYTF.

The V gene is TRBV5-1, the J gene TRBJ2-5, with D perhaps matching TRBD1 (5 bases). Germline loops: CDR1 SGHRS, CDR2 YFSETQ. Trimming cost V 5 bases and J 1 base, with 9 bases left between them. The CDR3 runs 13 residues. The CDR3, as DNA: TGCGCCAGCAGTACAGGTGGCCAAGAGACCCAGTACTTC. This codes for CASSTGGQETQYF.

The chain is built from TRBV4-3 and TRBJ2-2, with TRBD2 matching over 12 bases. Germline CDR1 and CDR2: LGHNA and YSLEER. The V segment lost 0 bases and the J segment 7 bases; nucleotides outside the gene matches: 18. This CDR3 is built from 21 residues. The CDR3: CASSQDLLGLAGGIAVGELFF. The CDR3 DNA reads TGCGCCAGCAGCCAAGATCTTCTCGGGCTAGCGGGAGGGATAGCGGTCGGGGAGCTGTTTTTT.

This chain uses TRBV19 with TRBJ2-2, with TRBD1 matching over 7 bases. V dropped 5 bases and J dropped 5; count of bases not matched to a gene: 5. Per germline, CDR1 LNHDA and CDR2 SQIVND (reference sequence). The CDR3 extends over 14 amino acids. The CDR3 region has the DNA TGTGCCAGTAGTGGAACAGGGGAAACCGGGGAGCTGTTTTTT. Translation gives CASSGTGETGELFF.

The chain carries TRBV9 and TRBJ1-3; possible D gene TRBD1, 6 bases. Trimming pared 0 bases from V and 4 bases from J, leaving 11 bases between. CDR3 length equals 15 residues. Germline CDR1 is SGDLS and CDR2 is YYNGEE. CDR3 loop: CASSVEGDPGNTIYF. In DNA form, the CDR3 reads TGTGCCAGCAGCGTAGAGGGGGATCCCGGAAACACCATATATTTT.

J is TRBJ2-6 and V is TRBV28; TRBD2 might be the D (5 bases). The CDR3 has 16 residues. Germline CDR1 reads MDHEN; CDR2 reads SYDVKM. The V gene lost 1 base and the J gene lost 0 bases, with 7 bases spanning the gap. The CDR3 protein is CASSLYAGSGANVLTF. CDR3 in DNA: TGTGCCAGCAGTTTATACGCGGGCTCTGGGGCCAACGTCCTGACTTTC.